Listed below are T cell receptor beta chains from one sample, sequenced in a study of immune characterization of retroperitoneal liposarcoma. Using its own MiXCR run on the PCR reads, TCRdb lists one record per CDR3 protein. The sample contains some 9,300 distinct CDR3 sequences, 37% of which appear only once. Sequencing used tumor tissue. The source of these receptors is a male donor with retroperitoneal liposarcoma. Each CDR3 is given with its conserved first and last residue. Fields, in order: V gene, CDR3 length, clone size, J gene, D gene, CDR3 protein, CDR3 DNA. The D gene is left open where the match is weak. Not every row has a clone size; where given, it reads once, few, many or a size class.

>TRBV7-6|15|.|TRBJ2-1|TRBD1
CASSLGRGRSVEQFF
TGTGCCAGCAGCTTAGGCAGGGGGCGGTCGGTTGAGCAGTTCTTC
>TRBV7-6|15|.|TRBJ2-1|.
CASSLYGGQGETQFF
TGTGCTAGCAGCTTATACGGCGGCCAGGGAGAGACCCAGTTCTTC
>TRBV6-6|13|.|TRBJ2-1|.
CASSYSGWYEQFF
TGTGCCAGCAGTTACTCGGGGTGGTACGAGCAGTTCTTC
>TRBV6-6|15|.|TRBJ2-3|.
CASREPFGGTDTQYF
TGTGCCAGCAGGGAACCTTTCGGGGGCACAGATACGCAGTATTTT
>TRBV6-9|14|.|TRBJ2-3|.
CASSFDRSTDTQYF
TGTGCCAGCAGTTTTGACCGTAGCACAGATACGCAGTATTTT
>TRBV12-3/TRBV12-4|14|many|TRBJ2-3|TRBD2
CASSFSGGTDTQYF
TGTGCCAGCAGTTTCAGCGGGGGGACAGATACGCAGTATTTT
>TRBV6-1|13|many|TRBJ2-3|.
CASTLTDTDTQYF
TGTGCCAGCACCTTGACGGACACAGATACGCAGTATTTT
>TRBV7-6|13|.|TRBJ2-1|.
CASSYFREAEQFF
TGTGCCAGCAGCTATTTCAGGGAGGCTGAGCAGTTCTTC
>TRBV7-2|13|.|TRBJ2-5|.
CASSLVLQETQYF
TGTGCCAGCAGCTTAGTACTTCAAGAGACCCAGTACTTC
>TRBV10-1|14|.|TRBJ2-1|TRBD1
CASSKQGGHNEQFF
TGCGCCAGCAGTAAACAGGGGGGCCACAATGAGCAGTTCTTC
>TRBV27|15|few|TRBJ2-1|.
CASSLSRGGTNEQFF
TGTGCCAGCAGTTTATCAAGGGGGGGAACCAATGAGCAGTTCTTC
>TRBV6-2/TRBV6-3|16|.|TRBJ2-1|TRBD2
CASSSRTSGSYNEQFF
TGTGCCAGCAGTTCCAGGACTAGCGGCTCCTACAATGAGCAGTTCTTC
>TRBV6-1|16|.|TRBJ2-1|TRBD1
CASSEGVGRGHNEQFF
TGTGCCAGCAGTGAAGGAGTGGGCAGGGGGCACAATGAGCAGTTCTTC
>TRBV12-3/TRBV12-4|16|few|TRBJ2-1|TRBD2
CASTPLSGKDYNEQFF
TGTGCCAGCACCCCGCTTAGCGGGAAGGACTACAATGAGCAGTTCTTC
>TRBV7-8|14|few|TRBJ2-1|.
CASTLGGGQETQFF
TGTGCCAGCACCTTAGGGGGGGGGCAAGAGACCCAGTTCTTC
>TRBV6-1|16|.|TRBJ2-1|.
CASSEWGQGSYNEQFF
TGTGCCAGCAGTGAATGGGGACAAGGCTCCTACAATGAGCAGTTCTTC
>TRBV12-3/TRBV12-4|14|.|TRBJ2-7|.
CASSLVEISYEQYF
TGTGCCAGCAGTTTAGTGGAGATCTCCTACGAGCAGTACTTC
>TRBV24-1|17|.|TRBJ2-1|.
CATSDVTAAGSYNEQFF
TGTGCCACCAGTGATGTGACTGCCGCAGGGTCCTACAATGAGCAGTTCTTC
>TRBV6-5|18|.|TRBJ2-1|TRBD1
CASSYKGAVKWANNEQFF
TGTGCCAGCAGTTACAAGGGGGCGGTAAAGTGGGCCAACAATGAGCAGTTCTTC
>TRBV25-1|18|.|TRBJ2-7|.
CASSGTSGHPSSYNEQYF
TGTGCCAGCAGTGGGACGTCGGGGCACCCTAGCTCCTACAATGAGCAGTACTTC
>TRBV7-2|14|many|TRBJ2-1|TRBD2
CASSLGLAGIEQFF
TGTGCCAGCAGCCTGGGACTAGCGGGGATCGAGCAGTTCTTC
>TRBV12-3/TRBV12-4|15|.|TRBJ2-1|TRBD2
CASSLVAGGLNEQFF
TGTGCCAGCAGTTTAGTCGCGGGAGGGCTGAATGAGCAGTTCTTC
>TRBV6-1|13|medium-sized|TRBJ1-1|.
CASSYSSSPQAFF
TGTGCCAGCAGTTATAGTTCCAGCCCTCAAGCTTTCTTT
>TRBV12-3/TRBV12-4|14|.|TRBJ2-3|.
CASSTKGSTDTQYF
TGTGCCAGCAGTACAAAGGGGAGCACAGATACGCAGTATTTT